This TCR beta chain was observed in a study of early stage breast cancer tumors. As for the study in general: Each sample averaged around 10-fold read coverage.

TCRdb keeps only in-frame clones here, not all; method: immunoSEQ multiplex PCR. Here the sample spans 39,000 or so clones, 70% to 80% being singletons. The CDR3 is 13 amino acids. Germline V gives CDR1 SQVTM, CDR2 ANQGSEA. After removal of 4 bases from V and 4 bases from J, the junction contained 5 bases not matched to a gene. The chain links TRBV29-1 to TRBJ1-2; 8 bases are a match to TRBD1. The sample comprised blood. This receptor was identified in a person aged 50-59 years with breast cancer. CDR3 region: CSVGDRRGYGYTF. As DNA, the CDR3 is TGCAGCGTTGGGGACAGGAGGGGCTATGGCTACACCTTC.